The 20 T cell receptor beta chains in this list originate from one sample, sequenced in a study of T cell repertoires in cytomegalovirus infection. Via MiXCR, TCRdb re-called the reads, giving one row per CDR3 protein. The sample lists 310,000 or so distinct CDR3 sequences, about a sixth occurring once. The sample was PBMCs. Receptors were obtained from a human donor in good health (CMV status not recorded). Some clones in this sample may be carry-over from other donors' samples.

The sample holds one count of this clonotype. J is TRBJ2-3 and V is TRBV18; 9 positions agree with TRBD2. The CDR3 has 16 amino acids. In germline, CDR1 is KGHSH, CDR2 LQKENI. The V segment lost 6 bases and the J segment 6 bases; nucleotides outside the gene matches: 13. CDR3 nucleotides: TGTGCCAGCTCCACCGGGACTAGCTCCACATATGATACGCAGTATTTT. As protein: CASSTGTSSTYDTQYF.

This clonotype has at least ten counts. This sequence joins TRBV7-8 and TRBJ2-7, with D unresolved. Between the trimmed V and J ends, which lost 7 bases and 2 bases, there was a span of 18 bases. Germline V CDR1 and CDR2: SGHVS, FQNEAQ. The CDR3 spans 15 residues. This CDR3 reads CASTASPDGTYEQYF. The CDR3 coding sequence is TGTGCCAGCACCGCCTCCCCGGACGGAACCTACGAGCAGTACTTC. Using reference TRBV7-8 and TRBJ2-7 for the parts outside the CDR3, the full variable domain is GAGVSQSPRYKVAKRGQDVALRCDPISGHVSLFWYQQALGQGPEFLTYFQNEAQLDKSGLPSDRFFAERPEGSVSTLKIQRTQQEDSAVYLCASTASPDGTYEQYFGPGTRLTVT.

This clonotype has only a few counts. The chain recombines TRBV27 with TRBJ2-6; the D gene is possibly TRBD2 (6 bases). This CDR3 is 15 amino acids long. Germline V gene data show CDR1 as MNHEY and CDR2 as SMNVEV (reference sequence). V lost 3 bases and J 2 bases, leaving 8 bases between the germline ends. CDR3 coding DNA: TGTGCCAGCAGTTTCCGGGAGCCTGGGGCCAACGTCCTGACTTTC. It translates to CASSFREPGANVLTF.

This clonotype appeared a few times. The V and J genes are TRBV7-2 and TRBJ2-7; D may match TRBD1 or TRBD2 (5 bases each). Trimming cost V 8 bases and J 3 bases, with 17 bases left between them. CDR1 and CDR2 from the germline V gene are SGHTA and FQGNSA. This CDR3 is built from 14 residues. Here the CDR3 reads CASAPGTVNYEQYF. As DNA, the CDR3 is TGTGCCAGCGCCCCCGGGACGGTAAACTACGAGCAGTACTTC. The variable domain in full, with the rest retrieved from reference TRBV7-2 and TRBJ2-7, is GAGVSQSPSNKVTEKGKDVELRCDPISGHTALYWYRQSLGQGLEFLIYFQGNSAPDKSGLPSDRFSAERTGGSVSTLTIQRTQQEDSAVYLCASAPGTVNYEQYFGPGTRLTVT.

This chain uses TRBV6-1 with TRBJ2-1; D call uncertain. The germline V gene encodes CDR1 MNHNS and CDR2 SASEGT. V gave up 0 bases and J gave up 9 bases, with 21 bases separating them. CDR3 size: 17 residues. CDR3 residues: CASSEAHGLGGISEQFF. The CDR3 coding sequence is TGTGCCAGCAGTGAAGCGCATGGGTTGGGTGGCATAAGTGAGCAGTTCTTC.

The rearrangement links TRBV9 to TRBJ2-3, with D perhaps matching TRBD1 (6 bases). Germline CDR1 and CDR2: SGDLS and YYNGEE. The CDR3 totals 16 residues. Trimming left V 0 bases short and J 3 bases short, with 14 bases between. The CDR3 DNA is TGTGCCAGCAGCGTAGGGGGGACAACGGGAACAGATACGCAGTATTTT. Its protein product is CASSVGGTTGTDTQYF.

The rearrangement links TRBV10-3 to TRBJ1-2; TRBD1 matches at 8 bases. From germline, CDR1 is ENHRY and CDR2 SYGVKD. V lost 10 bases to trimming and J lost 6 bases; unmatched junction nucleotides: 10. The CDR3 extends over 13 amino acids. CDR3 in DNA: TGTGCCACCACAGCGGACAGGGCTAATGGCTACACCTTC. Translated, it gives CATTADRANGYTF.

In its sample, this clonotype was seen a few times. The J gene is TRBJ2-5, the V gene TRBV4-2; 9 nucleotides agree with TRBD2. This CDR3 is built from 19 residues. Unmatched junction bases numbered 14, after V lost 0 bases and J lost 3 bases. Germline V CDR1 and CDR2: LGHNA, YNFKEQ. CDR3: CASSQDWMAGGPTEETQYF. As DNA, the CDR3 is TGTGCCAGCAGCCAAGATTGGATGGCGGGGGGGCCCACAGAAGAGACCCAGTACTTC.

This clonotype was observed a handful of times. CDR3 nucleotides: TGTGCCAGCAGCCAAGATCGGGGACTAGCGGGGGGGCAGGATACGCAGTATTTT. It codes for CASSQDRGLAGGQDTQYF. This chain uses TRBV3-1 with TRBJ2-3, with 16 nucleotides matching TRBD2. The CDR3 sequence is 18 residues long. Germline lookup yields CDR1 LGHDT and CDR2 YNNKEL (reference sequence). The J segment lost 6 bases and the V segment lost 0 bases, leaving 6 bases of the junction unmatched.

This chain's CDR3 is CASSHWGGSTDTQYF. DNA of the CDR3: TGTGCCAGCAGCCACTGGGGGGGAAGCACAGATACGCAGTATTTT. The chain recombines TRBV6-5 with TRBJ2-3, with 7 positions matching TRBD2. J gave up 0 bases and V 6 bases, and 6 bases lay outside the gene matches. Germline V gives CDR1 MNHEY, CDR2 SVGAGI. This CDR3 is built from 15 residues.

This clonotype was recorded many times. The rearrangement joins TRBV7-2 to TRBJ2-1; TRBD2 aligns across 8 bases. V lost 1 base, J lost 3 bases, and 20 bases stayed unmatched. Germline V gives CDR1 SGHTA, CDR2 FQGNSA. The CDR3 contains 21 residues. The CDR3 reads CASSLGQRGLKLGGFYNEQFF. The DNA for the CDR3 is TGTGCCAGCAGCTTAGGGCAGCGGGGGTTAAAGTTGGGCGGTTTCTACAATGAGCAGTTCTTC. Together with reference TRBV7-2 and TRBJ2-1, the CDR3 gives the full variable domain: GAGVSQSPSNKVTEKGKDVELRCDPISGHTALYWYRQSLGQGLEFLIYFQGNSAPDKSGLPSDRFSAERTGGSVSTLTIQRTQQEDSAVYLCASSLGQRGLKLGGFYNEQFFGPGTRLTVL.

This clonotype was observed a handful of times. The chain uses TRBV12-3 or TRBV12-4 and TRBJ2-3; D gene uncertain. The length of the CDR3 is 12 residues. Trimming left V 1 base short and J 10 bases short, with 9 bases between. CDR3 in DNA: TGTGCCAGCAGTTTAGTTGCGTCGGCGCAGTATTTT. Translation gives CASSLVASAQYF.

This clonotype has only a few counts. The chain couples TRBV9 to TRBJ2-3; 8 bases are shared with TRBD2. Germline V gives CDR1 SGDLS, CDR2 YYNGEE. The CDR3 covers 16 residues. The trim removed 2 bases at V and 1 base at J, leaving 6 bases unmatched. CDR3 DNA: TGTGCCAGCAGCGTGTTTAGCGGGGTTCGCACAGATACGCAGTATTTT. The encoded protein is CASSVFSGVRTDTQYF.

This chain joins TRBV4-2 and TRBJ2-7; D ambiguous. Trimming shortened V by 4 bases and J by 4 bases, and 8 bases separated the two germline ends. The CDR3 length is 12 residues. Germline V gene sequence: CDR1 LGHNA, CDR2 YNFKEQ. The CDR3 nucleotides are TGTGCCAGCAGCCCGGATATGTACGAGCAGTACTTC. This translates into CASSPDMYEQYF.

This clonotype was seen a handful of times. V gene TRBV6-5 combines with J gene TRBJ2-3; no firm D call. Germline V CDR1 and CDR2: MNHEY, SVGAGI. CDR3 size: 17 residues. The germline V and J ends were trimmed by 0 bases and 1 base, with 14 bases remaining between them. The CDR3 sequence is CASSYSSGRSRTDTQYF. CDR3 DNA sequence: TGTGCCAGCAGTTACTCGTCCGGCAGGTCCCGCACAGATACGCAGTATTTT.

The J gene is TRBJ2-3, the V gene TRBV7-2, with TRBD2 matching over 15 bases. There are 20 residues in the CDR3. The V segment lost 2 bases and the J segment 0 bases; nucleotides outside the gene matches: 9. From germline, CDR1 is SGHTA and CDR2 FQGNSA. The CDR3 loop reads CASSLFGLAGGPGSTDTQYF. CDR3 nucleotides: TGTGCCAGCAGCTTATTCGGACTAGCGGGAGGGCCGGGGAGCACAGATACGCAGTATTTT.

This rearrangement joins TRBV10-3 to TRBJ2-7; either TRBD1 or TRBD2 may fit D (6 bases each). The CDR3 is made up of 14 amino acids. V was cut by 4 bases and J by 6 bases, with 16 bases left in between. The germline V gene has CDR1 ENHRY and CDR2 SYGVKD. The CDR3 spells CAISGDSGQFEQYF. CDR3 DNA: TGTGCCATCAGTGGGGACTCTGGACAGTTCGAGCAGTACTTC.

The CDR3 is CASSRQTSGDTDTQYF. The CDR3 DNA is TGTGCCAGCAGCCGCCAGACTAGCGGAGATACAGATACGCAGTATTTT. The rearrangement links TRBV4-2 to TRBJ2-3; TRBD2 agrees at 9 bases. This CDR3 is 16 amino acids long. Germline values: CDR1 LGHNA, CDR2 YNFKEQ. V lost 4 bases and J lost 3; bases outside the gene matches: 8.

Written as DNA, the CDR3 is TGTGCCAGCGCGGGACAGGGGACCTACGAGCAGTACTTC. Its protein product is CASAGQGTYEQYF. The rearrangement joins TRBV28 to TRBJ2-7, with 10 bases that match TRBD1. Germline CDR1 is MDHEN and CDR2 is SYDVKM. V lost 8 bases to trimming and J lost 2 bases; unmatched junction nucleotides: 3. The length of the CDR3 is 13 residues.

This clonotype was recorded a few times. The chain is built from TRBV5-5 and TRBJ2-7, with 7 positions matching TRBD2. Germline CDR1 reads SGHKS; CDR2 reads YYEKEE (reference sequence). The V segment lost 4 bases and the J segment 0 bases; nucleotides outside the gene matches: 13. The CDR3 has 17 residues. The CDR3 coding sequence is TGTGCCAGCAGCCCTCCGGGAGGCGGGCTAAGCTCCTACGAGCAGTACTTC. It encodes CASSPPGGGLSSYEQYF.